Below, 21 T cell receptor beta chains from the same sample are listed, as sequenced in a study of T cells in Graves' hyperthyroidism and ophthalmopathy. What was amplified from RNA transcripts were TCR beta CDR3 regions. With the HTBI primer set, the TCR CDR3 went through a first round of RT-PCR. TCRdb ran MiXCR on the multiplex PCR reads and lists one entry per CDR3 protein. The sample yields more than 500,000 distinct CDR3 sequences, approximately 15% seen once. What was sequenced was blood. The receptor source for this set is a woman aged 35 to 49 with Graves' hyperthyroidism.

This clonotype has only a few counts. The J gene is TRBJ2-3, the V gene TRBV6-1, with a possible D match to TRBD1 (6 bases). The V end was cut by 4 bases, the J end by 6 bases, with 17 bases between. CDR1 and CDR2 (germline): MNHNS, SASEGT. This CDR3 comprises 15 residues. CDR3 sequence (DNA): TGTGCCAGCAGTGTTGGACAGACCGCATGGGATACGCAGTATTTT. Translation gives CASSVGQTAWDTQYF.

CDR3 in amino acids: CASSKEVVEQYF. The CDR3 bases are TGTGCCAGCAGTAAAGAGGTGGTGGAGCAGTACTTC. The V call is TRBV6-1, the J call TRBJ2-7; D is ambiguous. CDR1 and CDR2 (germline): MNHNS, SASEGT. V was pared by 5 bases and J by 7 bases, with 12 bases between. The CDR3 has 12 amino acids.

Note on this clonotype: A much larger clone lies one base from this, so it may be a read error. No conserved phenylalanine or tryptophan is present at the end of the CDR3, so a read error is the likely explanation. The J gene is TRBJ1-1, the V gene TRBV18, with D tentatively TRBD1 (5 bases). This CDR3 comprises 16 residues. Trimming removed 4 bases from V and 0 bases from J, with 15 bases in between. Germline assignment: CDR1 KGHSH and CDR2 LQKENI. The CDR3 here is CASSLSSGQMNTEAFS. The CDR3 coding sequence is TGTGCCAGCTCACTCTCTTCGGGGCAGATGAACACTGAAGCTTTCTCT.

The sample holds many counts of this clonotype. This sequence joins TRBV30 and TRBJ1-1; no definite D call. Looked up from germline, CDR1 is GTSNPN and CDR2 is SVGIG (reference sequence). The V end was cut by 4 bases, the J end by 10 bases, with 13 bases between. The length of the CDR3 is 11 residues. CDR3 DNA: TGTGCCTGGAACCTACCTCGGGGAGCTTTCTTT. Amino acids: CAWNLPRGAFF.

The table lists this clonotype with many counts. The chain links TRBV11-2 to TRBJ2-7; TRBD2 is a possible D gene (6 bases). The length of the CDR3 is 17 residues. The ends were cut back, 3 bases at V and 5 bases at J, with 23 bases in the middle. Germline V gene lookup returns CDR1 SGHAT and CDR2 FQNNGV. The CDR3 bases are TGTGCCAGCAGCTTTAGTTGGGGGGACTCCCGGCGGGACGAGCAGTACTTC. It specifies CASSFSWGDSRRDEQYF.

V and J are TRBV9 and TRBJ1-3; TRBD1 matches at 8 bases. The length of the CDR3 is 18 residues. Unmatched junction bases numbered 13, after V lost 4 bases and J lost 1 base. The V gene's germline CDR1 is SGDLS and CDR2 YYNGEE. The CDR3 sequence: CASSFGQGQQGSGNTIYF. CDR3 nucleotides: TGTGCCAGCAGCTTTGGACAGGGTCAACAGGGGTCTGGAAACACCATATATTTT. The variable domain in full, with the rest retrieved from reference TRBV9 and TRBJ1-3, is DSGVTQTPKHLITATGQRVTLRCSPRSGDLSVYWYQQSLDQGLQFLIQYYNGEERAKGNILERFSAQQFPDLHSELNLSSLELGDSALYFCASSFGQGQQGSGNTIYFGEGSWLTVV.

This clonotype occurred a few times. The V call is TRBV5-1, the J call TRBJ1-1; tentatively, D is TRBD1 (5 bases). Germline loops: CDR1 SGHRS, CDR2 YFSETQ. The CDR3 runs 14 residues. V lost 0 bases to trimming and J lost 8 bases, with 14 bases between them. CDR3 DNA: TGCGCCAGCAGCTTGGTGGGGACGGATGAGGAAGCTTTCTTT. Residues: CASSLVGTDEEAFF.

In its sample, this clonotype was seen many times. V is TRBV7-9 and J is TRBJ2-1, with 7 bases that match TRBD1. Germline CDR1 SEHNR, CDR2 FQNEAQ (reference sequence). The CDR3 spans 15 residues. The trim removed 5 bases at V and 5 bases at J, leaving 9 bases unmatched. CDR3 residues: CASSPRDSPNNEQFF. Written as DNA, the CDR3 is TGTGCCAGCAGCCCCCGGGACAGCCCCAACAATGAGCAGTTCTTC.

This clonotype came up many times. The chain couples TRBV30 to TRBJ1-5, with D unclear. Germline CDR1 and CDR2: GTSNPN and SVGIG (reference sequence). CDR3 length: 13 amino acids. The V and J ends lost 1 base and 0 bases respectively, with 4 bases between them. This CDR3 is CAWSADSNQPQHF. In nucleotides, the CDR3 is TGTGCCTGGAGTGCAGATAGCAATCAGCCCCAGCATTTT. Complete variable domain (other parts from reference TRBV30 and TRBJ1-5): SQTIHQWPATLVQPVGSPLSLECTVEGTSNPNLYWYRQAAGRGLQLLFYSVGIGQISSEVPQNLSASRPQDRQFILSSKKLLLSDSGFYLCAWSADSNQPQHFGDGTRLSIL.

This clonotype was counted at least ten times. The chain uses TRBV6-1 and TRBJ2-1; maybe TRBD1 (5 bases). Germline V CDR1 and CDR2: MNHNS, SASEGT. The length of the CDR3 is 12 residues. With 5 bases removed from V and 5 bases from J, the gap between germline ends came to 7 bases. CDR3 sequence reads: CASSTRDNEQFF. CDR3 nucleotides: TGTGCCAGCAGTACCAGGGACAATGAGCAGTTCTTC.

This clonotype has ten or more counts. The CDR3 region is CASSVGQGGNEQFF. CDR3 nucleotide sequence: TGCGCCAGCAGCGTGGGACAGGGTGGGAATGAGCAGTTCTTC. The chain carries TRBV5-1 and TRBJ2-1; 9 nucleotides line up with TRBD1. The CDR3 contains 14 residues. The germline gives CDR1 SGHRS, CDR2 YFSETQ. J was trimmed by 7 bases and V by 4 bases; bases with no gene match: 6.

This clonotype has only a few counts. V usage is TRBV11-2 and J usage is TRBJ1-2, with unresolved D. The CDR3 spans 13 residues. Trimming removed 1 base from V and 8 bases from J, with 11 bases in between. Germline V gene lookup returns CDR1 SGHAT and CDR2 FQNNGV. As DNA, the CDR3 is TGTGCCAGCAGCTTAGGTCCCGGGTGGGGCTACACCTTC. Protein: CASSLGPGWGYTF.

The rearrangement joins TRBV6-1 to TRBJ1-3, with TRBD1 as a possible D gene (5 bases). The ends were cut back, 6 bases at V and 1 base at J, with 7 bases in the middle. The CDR3 runs 13 residues. Germline CDR1 and CDR2: MNHNS and SASEGT. This CDR3 reads CASRRGSGNTIYF. The CDR3 nucleotides read TGTGCCAGCAGAAGGGGTTCTGGAAACACCATATATTTT.

This clonotype was counted at least ten times. The chain carries TRBV7-3 and TRBJ2-2; TRBD2 matches at 9 bases. With V trimmed by 2 bases and J by 6 bases, 4 bases remained unmatched. There are 15 residues in the CDR3. From germline, CDR1 is SGHTA and CDR2 FQGTGA. The CDR3 here is CASSLGGRVAGELFF. As DNA, the CDR3 is TGTGCCAGCAGCTTAGGCGGGAGGGTCGCCGGGGAGCTGTTTTTT.

This clonotype has a count of ten or more. V and J are TRBV3-1 and TRBJ1-1, with D possibly being TRBD1 (5 bases). CDR1 and CDR2 (germline): LGHDT, YNNKEL (reference sequence). Trimming removed 8 bases at V and 2 bases at J, with 6 bases between. The CDR3 consists of 11 residues. CDR3 DNA sequence: TGTGCCAGCGGGACCAACACTGAAGCTTTCTTT. This gives the protein CASGTNTEAFF.

This clonotype appeared many times. The gene calls are TRBV28 and TRBJ1-2; 12 bases are a match to TRBD1. CDR3 length: 15 amino acids. Germline CDR1 MDHEN, CDR2 SYDVKM. V trimming: 5 bases; J trimming: 8 bases; junction bases outside the gene matches: 9. The DNA for the CDR3 is TGTGCCAGCAGTCCACCGGGACAGGGGGCGACCGGCTACACCTTC. This encodes CASSPPGQGATGYTF.

This clonotype occurred many times. The rearrangement joins TRBV20-1 to TRBJ2-2; a weak D match, TRBD2 (5 bases). Between the trimmed V and J ends, which lost 0 bases and 7 bases, there was a span of 18 bases. CDR1 and CDR2 (germline): DFQATT, SNEGSKA (reference sequence). This CDR3 is 16 amino acids long. CDR3 residues: CSAREGRLAGSGELFF. The CDR3 DNA follows: TGCAGTGCTAGAGAAGGGCGCCTAGCTGGGAGCGGGGAGCTGTTTTTT.

This clonotype has ten or more counts. The rearrangement uses TRBV12-3 or TRBV12-4 and TRBJ2-4; TRBD1 is a possible D gene (6 bases). Trimming took 5 bases from V and 0 from J, leaving 11 bases between them. CDR3 length: 15 residues. The CDR3 protein is CASSDRSLAKNIQYF. The CDR3 DNA is TGTGCCAGCAGTGACAGGAGCCTAGCCAAAAACATTCAGTACTTC.

The table lists this clonotype with many counts. J is TRBJ1-1 and V is TRBV3-1; D remains unclear. The CDR3 extends over 15 amino acids. V lost 4 bases to trimming and J lost 3 bases, with 15 bases between them. The germline CDR1 and CDR2 sequences are LGHDT and YNNKEL (reference sequence). CDR3 amino acids: CASSLRGSSDTEAFF. CDR3 sequence (DNA): TGTGCCAGCAGCCTGCGAGGGTCATCAGACACTGAAGCTTTCTTT.

The chain recombines TRBV6-5 with TRBJ2-1, with TRBD1 identical over 7 bases. Germline-derived CDR1 and CDR2 are MNHEY and SVGAGI. V shed 0 bases, J shed 0 bases, and the junction held 8 bases outside the gene matches. The CDR3 is 18 amino acids. The CDR3 loop reads CASSYSSTRGSSYNEQFF. The CDR3, as DNA: TGTGCCAGCAGTTACTCCTCAACCAGGGGGAGCTCCTACAATGAGCAGTTCTTC.

This clonotype was counted ten times or more. This rearrangement joins TRBV30 to TRBJ1-5, with 7 nucleotides matching TRBD1. The CDR3 is 13 residues long. Germline V gene data show CDR1 as GTSNPN and CDR2 as SVGIG (reference sequence). Unmatched junction bases numbered 3, after V lost 0 bases and J lost 7 bases. CDR3 bases: TGTGCCTGGAGTGTAGCAGGGGGGCAGCCCCAGCATTTT. Residues: CAWSVAGGQPQHF.